This TCR beta chain stems from a study of T cell responses to AZD1222 COVID-19 vaccine. Overall study findings and caveats: Donors were chiefly white British, with a greater number of females, and clonal diversity was perhaps underestimated. Just a handful of AZD1222 recipients were seropositive at baseline.

Here immunoSEQ multiplex PCR was the method, and the copy in TCRdb shows in-frame clones only, minus some. The table shows tens of thousands of clones, with 87% occurring only once. CDR1 and CDR2 from the germline V gene are SGHVS and FNYEAQ. The CDR3 has 15 residues. V was shortened by 2 bases and J by 3 bases, with 14 bases between the two germline ends. Notes on this clone: The target antigen is unknown.

V usage is TRBV7-6 and J usage is TRBJ2-7; the D gene could be TRBD1 or TRBD2 (7 bases each). The receptor's source is an adult in good health. The source material was peripheral blood, sampled on day 0 of AZD1222 vaccination. CDR3 in DNA: TGTGCCAGCAGCTTAAGTACAGGGGAGGGCTACGAGCAGTACTTC. Translation: CASSLSTGEGYEQYF. The full variable domain, its missing parts supplied by reference TRBV7-6 and TRBJ2-7, is GAGVSQSPRYKVTKRGQDVALRCDPISGHVSLYWYRQALGQGPEFLTYFNYEAQQDKSGLPNDRFSAERPEGSISTLTIQRTEQRDSAMYRCASSLSTGEGYEQYFGPGTRLTVT.